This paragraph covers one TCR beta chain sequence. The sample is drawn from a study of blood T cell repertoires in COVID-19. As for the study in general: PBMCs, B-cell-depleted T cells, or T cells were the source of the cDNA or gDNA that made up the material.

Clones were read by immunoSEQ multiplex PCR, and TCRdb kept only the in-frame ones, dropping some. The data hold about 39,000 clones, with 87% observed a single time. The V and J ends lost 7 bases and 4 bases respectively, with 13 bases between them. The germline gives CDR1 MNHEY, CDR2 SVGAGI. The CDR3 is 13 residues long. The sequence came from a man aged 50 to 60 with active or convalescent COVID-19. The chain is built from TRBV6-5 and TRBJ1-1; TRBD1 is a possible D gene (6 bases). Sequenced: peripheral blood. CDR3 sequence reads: CASTTPGATEAFF. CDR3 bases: TGTGCCAGCACCACCCCAGGGGCCACTGAAGCTTTCTTT.